A selection of T cell receptor beta chains follows, all from one sample in a study of blood T cell repertoires in COVID-19. Clones were sequenced by immunoSEQ multiplex PCR, and TCRdb holds only the in-frame ones, with some missing. The data show roughly 200,000 clones, 88% seen once. The sample was peripheral blood. The receptors come from a man in his late teens or twenties with active or convalescent COVID-19. Each CDR3 is given with its conserved first and last residue. Fields, in order: clone size, V gene, J gene, D gene, CDR3 DNA, CDR3 protein. A D gene is named only where the DNA matches it firmly. Clone size is stated in some rows and not others, as once, few, many or a class when expanded.

NA,TRBV9,TRBJ2-2,NA,TGTGCCAGCAGCGGAACAGGGAAAAGTCCAATTACCGGGGAGCTGTTTTTT,CASSGTGKSPITGELFF
NA,TRBV6-2/TRBV6-3,TRBJ2-2,NA,TGTGCCAGCAGTTATTCCAGACGGGGCACCGGGGAGCTGTTTTTT,CASSYSRRGTGELFF
NA,TRBV6-6,TRBJ2-7,NA,TGTGCCAGCAGTTACTCCGACCACAGAAGCTCCTACGAGCAGTACTTC,CASSYSDHRSSYEQYF
few,TRBV30,TRBJ1-1,NA,TGTGCCTGGAGGGGGCCCTCAGGAATTGATTTCTTT,CAWRGPSGIDFF
NA,TRBV25-1,TRBJ1-1,TRBD1,TGTGCCAGCAGTCTGGCAGGGGGCAGAAACACTGAAGCTTTCTTT,CASSLAGGRNTEAFF
many,TRBV18,TRBJ2-7,NA,TGTGCCAGCTCACCCACAGGGTACGAGCAGTACTTC,CASSPTGYEQYF
NA,TRBV4-1,TRBJ2-7,TRBD2,TGCGCCAGCAGCCAAGCTAGCGGGGGGGCCTACGAGCAGTACTTC,CASSQASGGAYEQYF
NA,TRBV4-3,TRBJ2-7,TRBD1,TGCGCCAGCAGCCAAGTTAACAGGGGGCCTTACGAGCAGTACTTC,CASSQVNRGPYEQYF
NA,TRBV7-2,TRBJ1-5,NA,TGTGCCAGCAGCTTAGACAGTAGCAATCAGCCCCAGCATTTT,CASSLDSSNQPQHF
NA,TRBV28,TRBJ2-5,TRBD2,TGTGCCAGCAGTCGACTAGCGGGAGGGCGGGAGACCCAGTACTTC,CASSRLAGGRETQYF
NA,TRBV5-8,TRBJ2-5,TRBD2,TGTGCCAGCAGCTCCGGGACTAGCGGGATTCAAGAGACCCAGTACTTC,CASSSGTSGIQETQYF
NA,TRBV19,TRBJ1-6,TRBD1,TGTGCCAGTAGTGCCCGGACAGGGGGGAATTCACCCCTCCACTTT,CASSARTGGNSPLHF
NA,TRBV9,TRBJ1-4,NA,TGTGCCAGCAGCGTAGGGAGAGTTACTAATGAAAAACTGTTTTTT,CASSVGRVTNEKLFF
NA,TRBV6-1,TRBJ2-3,TRBD2,TGTGCCAGCAGTGTAGGGACTAGCGGGAGTGCTTTGACAGATACGCAGTATTTT,CASSVGTSGSALTDTQYF
NA,TRBV30,TRBJ1-1,NA,TGTGCCTGGAGTGGCCGCGACAGCCTTATGAACACTGAAGCTTTCTTT,CAWSGRDSLMNTEAFF
NA,TRBV11-2,TRBJ2-2,NA,TGTGCCAGCAGCTTTGAGGGATGGGCCGGGGAGCTGTTTTTT,CASSFEGWAGELFF
few,TRBV5-5,TRBJ1-2,TRBD1,TGTGCCAGCAGCGTGTACCGGGACAGGGGATTTAACGGGTATGGCTACACCTTC,CASSVYRDRGFNGYGYTF
NA,TRBV5-4,TRBJ1-2,NA,TGTGCCAGCAGCTTGGGGGGTGCCACAGGCGGCTATGGCTACACCTTC,CASSLGGATGGYGYTF
NA,TRBV30,TRBJ2-1,TRBD2,TGTGCCCGGTCCGGGACTAGCGGGAGGAGTGAGCAGTTCTTC,CARSGTSGRSEQFF
NA,TRBV7-3,TRBJ2-2,NA,TGTGCCAGCAGCTTATCAGTCCTTATGAACACCGGGGAGCTGTTTTTT,CASSLSVLMNTGELFF
once,TRBV19,TRBJ1-6,NA,TGTGCCAGTGACGCCGCAGGGATCACTTGGAGTTCACCCCTCCACTTT,CASDAAGITWSSPLHF
NA,TRBV5-6,TRBJ2-1,TRBD1,TGTGCCAGCAGCTTGGTCCAGGGGGCCTACAATGAGCAGTTCTTC,CASSLVQGAYNEQFF
NA,TRBV27,TRBJ1-3,TRBD1,TGTGCCAGCAGATCGGGACAGGGGTGGGGAAACACCATATATTTT,CASRSGQGWGNTIYF
many,TRBV7-9,TRBJ2-7,NA,TGTGCCAGCAGCTTAGCTAAGTCGCGGGATATGTACTTC,CASSLAKSRDMYF
NA,TRBV7-2,TRBJ2-2,NA,TGTGCCAGCAGCTTAGGACTAGGCCATAGCGGGGAGCTGTTTTTT,CASSLGLGHSGELFF
NA,TRBV12-5,TRBJ2-7,NA,TGTGCTAGTGGCCTCGGACAGACCTACGAGCAGTACTTC,CASGLGQTYEQYF
NA,TRBV2,TRBJ2-5,NA,TGTGCCAGCAGGGCAGGGTGGGGAGAGACCCAGTACTTC,CASRAGWGETQYF
NA,TRBV4-1,TRBJ1-5,TRBD1,TGCGCCAGCAGCGGCGGGACAGGGAGGCAGCCCCAGCATTTT,CASSGGTGRQPQHF
NA,TRBV10-3,TRBJ1-2,NA,TGTGCCATCAGTGAGGGTGAGGACTTTAACTATGGCTACACCTTC,CAISEGEDFNYGYTF
NA,TRBV18,TRBJ2-2,TRBD2,TGTGCCAGCTCACGAGCGGGACTGAACACCGGGGAGCTGTTTTTT,CASSRAGLNTGELFF
NA,TRBV11-2,TRBJ2-7,TRBD1,TGTGCCAGCAGCTTATCGACAGGGAATACCTACGAGCAGTACTTC,CASSLSTGNTYEQYF
NA,TRBV10-3,TRBJ1-6,TRBD1,TGTGCCATCAGTGACCAGACAGGGGCAGGCTATAATTCACCCCTCCACTTT,CAISDQTGAGYNSPLHF
NA,TRBV11-1,TRBJ2-1,TRBD2,TGTGCCAGCAGCTCACCCGGGACTAGCGGATACAATGAGCAGTTCTTC,CASSSPGTSGYNEQFF
NA,TRBV15,TRBJ2-7,NA,TGTGCCACCAGCAGAGGCCTGGGGAGCTCCTACGAGCAGTACTTC,CATSRGLGSSYEQYF
NA,TRBV6-1,TRBJ1-2,TRBD1,TGTGCCAGCAGTGAATTGGGACAGGGGGTAAGATTTGGTGGCTACACCTTC,CASSELGQGVRFGGYTF
NA,TRBV4-1,TRBJ1-2,TRBD1,TGCGCCAGCAGCCAGAGAGCCGGGACAGGGAGTGATGGCTACACCTTC,CASSQRAGTGSDGYTF
NA,TRBV21-1,TRBJ2-7,NA,TGTGCCAGCAGCAAAGGAGTAGCCGAGCAGTACTTC,CASSKGVAEQYF
NA,TRBV7-8,TRBJ1-4,NA,TGTGCCAGCAGCTTATCAGGGGCTTTCGCAAAACTGTTTTTT,CASSLSGAFAKLFF
few,TRBV7-6,TRBJ2-3,TRBD2,TGTGCCAGCAGCCCTGGACTAGCGGGAGTCACAGATACGCAGTATTTT,CASSPGLAGVTDTQYF
NA,TRBV3-1/TRBV3-2,TRBJ2-1,TRBD1,TGTGCCAGCAGTTCATGGACAGGGGGTTTCAATGAGCAGTTCTTC,CASSSWTGGFNEQFF
NA,TRBV7-8,TRBJ2-7,NA,TGTGCCAGCAGCTTTAACAGGGACTACGAGCAGTACTTC,CASSFNRDYEQYF
NA,TRBV18,TRBJ2-5,TRBD1,TGTGCCAGCTCACCACAGGGGGCCGGTAGGGAGACCCAGTACTTC,CASSPQGAGRETQYF
NA,TRBV19,TRBJ2-5,TRBD1,TGTGCCAGTAGTATTTCCGGGACAGGGACTCCGGAGACCCAGTACTTC,CASSISGTGTPETQYF
NA,TRBV5-1,TRBJ1-1,NA,TGCGCCAGCAGCTTGAGACAAGGGAACACTGAAGCTTTCTTT,CASSLRQGNTEAFF
once,TRBV15,TRBJ2-7,TRBD1,TGTGCCACCAGCAGAGACAGGGGGTCCTACGAGCAGTACTTC,CATSRDRGSYEQYF
NA,TRBV10-3,TRBJ2-7,TRBD1,TGTGCCAACGGACCGGGACAGGGAAACTACGAGCAGTACTTC,CANGPGQGNYEQYF
NA,TRBV6-4,TRBJ2-1,TRBD2,TGTGCCAGCAGTCCCCTAGCGGGGGATTACAATGAGCAGTTCTTC,CASSPLAGDYNEQFF
NA,TRBV27,TRBJ2-1,NA,TGTGCCAGCAGTTTACTACCTAATGAGCAGTTCTTC,CASSLLPNEQFF
NA,TRBV3-1/TRBV3-2,TRBJ1-6,TRBD1,TGTGCCAGCAGCCAAACAGGGGGCGCCTTTTCACCCCTCCACTTT,CASSQTGGAFSPLHF
once,TRBV5-4,TRBJ2-7,NA,TGTGCCAGCAGCTCCGGGAGACCCTACGAGCAGTACTTC,CASSSGRPYEQYF
NA,TRBV5-1,TRBJ1-3,NA,TGCGCCAGCAGCTTGACGACAGATTCTGGAAACACCATATATTTT,CASSLTTDSGNTIYF
NA,TRBV19,TRBJ2-5,TRBD2,TGTGCCAGTAGTGACCGGACTAGCGGGATCCAAGAGACCCAGTACTTC,CASSDRTSGIQETQYF
once,TRBV5-6,TRBJ1-6,NA,TGTGCCAGCAGTCCCGGGTCTTCATATTCACCCCTCCACTTT,CASSPGSSYSPLHF
NA,TRBV11-3,TRBJ1-3,NA,TGTGCCAGCAGCTTAGAATCGCGGGATCCCCCATCTGGAAACACCATATATTTT,CASSLESRDPPSGNTIYF
NA,TRBV27,TRBJ1-6,TRBD1,TGTGCCAGCACCCAATCCGGACAGGGAACGGGATCACCCCTCCACTTT,CASTQSGQGTGSPLHF
NA,TRBV5-1,TRBJ2-5,NA,TGCGCCAGCAGCTTGGTGCAGAAAGAGACCCAGTACTTC,CASSLVQKETQYF
NA,TRBV6-5,TRBJ2-1,TRBD1,TGTGCCAGCAGTCGTTGGGGACAGCCCAATGAGCAGTTCTTC,CASSRWGQPNEQFF